These 6 T cell receptor beta chains share one sample of origin, sequenced in a study of T cell repertoires in cytomegalovirus infection. TCRdb passed the reads through MiXCR, listing each CDR3 protein once. Of 650,000 to 900,000 distinct CDR3 sequences listed, approximately 32% are singletons. The antigens of these receptors remain unknown. The sequencing used cultured CD8+ T cells from PBMCs, collected from culture after CMV antigen stimulation. These receptors were obtained from a human donor in good health (CMV status not recorded). Some clones in this sample may be carry-over from other donors' samples.

The chain couples TRBV14 to TRBJ2-7; 9 nucleotides match TRBD1. Germline CDR1 SGHDN, CDR2 FVKESK. CDR3 length: 18 residues. V lost 4 bases, J lost 0 bases, and 13 bases stayed unmatched. The CDR3 is CASSLSRDRDQNSYEQYF. The CDR3 bases are TGTGCCAGCAGCCTCTCCCGGGACAGGGACCAAAACTCCTACGAGCAGTACTTC.

This clonotype came up a few times. The chain employs TRBV27 and TRBJ1-5; 11 bases are a match to TRBD1. Germline-derived CDR1 and CDR2 are MNHEY and SMNVEV (reference sequence). J gave up 6 bases and V 4 bases, and 8 bases lay outside the gene matches. CDR3 length: 16 amino acids. The DNA of the CDR3 is TGTGCCAGCAGTTCCTCCCGGGACAGGGGGACTCAGCCCCAGCATTTT. This translates into CASSSSRDRGTQPQHF.

The table lists this clonotype with a few counts. The chain carries TRBV2 and TRBJ1-2, with 7 bases that match TRBD1. Unmatched junction bases numbered 8, after V lost 0 bases and J lost 4 bases. Germline lookup yields CDR1 SNHLY and CDR2 FYNNEI. The CDR3 is 16 residues long. The CDR3 is CASSEAGQQGTYGYTF. The CDR3 coding sequence is TGTGCCAGCAGTGAAGCAGGTCAACAGGGGACCTATGGCTACACCTTC.

The V call is TRBV13, the J call TRBJ2-3, with D uncertain. Between the trimmed V and J ends, which lost 4 bases and 6 bases, there was a span of 14 bases. The V gene's germline CDR1 is PRHDT and CDR2 FYEKMQ (reference sequence). The CDR3 totals 14 residues. The CDR3 sequence is CASSSPSIVDTQYF. CDR3 nucleotide sequence: TGTGCCAGCAGCTCCCCTAGTATCGTCGATACGCAGTATTTT.

In its sample, this clonotype was seen a few times. The chain carries TRBV7-9 and TRBJ2-5; 10 bases are a match to TRBD2. With 7 bases clipped from V and 5 bases from J, the junction kept 10 bases outside the gene matches. The germline V gene has CDR1 SEHNR and CDR2 FQNEAQ (reference sequence). The CDR3 sequence is 15 residues long. The CDR3 loop reads CASNRAGGIQETQYF. CDR3 DNA: TGTGCCAGCAACCGAGCGGGGGGGATACAGGAGACCCAGTACTTC. Based on the CDR3 plus reference TRBV7-9 and TRBJ2-5, the full variable domain is DTGVSQNPRHKITKRGQNVTFRCDPISEHNRLYWYRQTLGQGPEFLTYFQNEAQLEKSRLLSDRFSAERPKGSFSTLEIQRTEQGDSAMYLCASNRAGGIQETQYFGPGTRLLVL.

The chain recombines TRBV7-6 with TRBJ2-5; possible D gene TRBD2, 5 bases. The CDR3 loop spans 15 amino acids. Germline V gene lookup returns CDR1 SGHVS and CDR2 FNYEAQ. The germline V and J ends were trimmed by 4 bases and 2 bases, with 14 bases remaining between them. The CDR3 nucleotides read TGTGCCAGCAGCTCATTACTAGACTTTCAAGAGACCCAGTACTTC. Its protein product is CASSSLLDFQETQYF.